These 17 T cell receptor beta chains came from one sample sequenced in a study of T-cell reconstitution after alpha-beta-depleted transplantation in children. Unique molecular identifiers were used in preparing the TCRbeta library. MiXCR, applied by TCRdb to the PCR reads, yields one record per CDR3 protein. Among about 300,000 distinct CDR3 sequences listed, 10% were seen once. Sequences were derived from PBMCs, sampled before TCRalphabeta/CD19-depleted stem cell transplant. The receptors come from a boy in the first two years of life with acute myeloid leukemia, due to receive a stem cell transplant.

In this sample, this clonotype turned up many times. The chain couples TRBV3-1 to TRBJ2-2; a possible D gene is TRBD2 (6 bases). CDR1 LGHDT and CDR2 YNNKEL come from the germline V gene (reference sequence). Trimming removed 3 bases from V and 4 bases from J, with 12 bases in between. This CDR3 has 15 amino acids. The CDR3 coding sequence is TGTGCCAGCAGCCAGGAGACTAGACCCACCGGGGAGCTGTTTTTT. Translation gives CASSQETRPTGELFF.

This clonotype was counted ten times or more. This chain links TRBV3-1 with TRBJ2-3; TRBD1 is a possible D gene (8 bases). The germline gives CDR1 LGHDT, CDR2 YNNKEL (reference sequence). The CDR3 runs 14 residues. V lost 7 bases and J 4 bases, leaving 15 bases between the germline ends. CDR3 in DNA: TGTGCCAGCAACCTACAGGGGGGGGCAGATACGCAGTATTTT. This codes for CASNLQGGADTQYF.

The chain has TRBV19 and TRBJ2-1; 7 positions agree with TRBD2. Germline V gene lookup returns CDR1 LNHDA and CDR2 SQIVND (reference sequence). Trimming took 3 bases from V and 8 from J; bases not matched to a gene: 7. The length of the CDR3 is 14 residues. The CDR3 DNA is TGTGCCAGTAGTATTATTGGGGAGGGCGATGAGCAGTTCTTC. Amino acid sequence: CASSIIGEGDEQFF.

This clonotype was counted at least ten times. This chain connects TRBV12-3 or TRBV12-4 to TRBJ2-2; 7 nucleotides match TRBD2. V lost 4 bases to trimming and J lost 7 bases; unmatched junction nucleotides: 6. The length of the CDR3 is 14 residues. Written as DNA, the CDR3 is TGTGCCAGCAGTTCCAGGACTAGTGGCGGGGAGCTGTTTTTT. Translation: CASSSRTSGGELFF.

This clonotype was seen a handful of times. The genes are TRBV18 and TRBJ1-6, with TRBD1 as a possible D gene (5 bases). Germline lookup yields CDR1 KGHSH and CDR2 LQKENI. V was clipped by 6 bases and J by 6 bases, with 9 bases between them. The CDR3 spans 13 residues. The CDR3 region has the DNA TGTGCCAGCTCCACGGGGCGTAATTCACCCCTCCACTTT. Translating it yields CASSTGRNSPLHF.

This clonotype was picked up many times. The chain employs TRBV4-3 and TRBJ2-2; the match to TRBD1 covers 9 bases. Germline V lookup: CDR1 LGHNA, CDR2 YSLEER. J was trimmed by 6 bases and V by 5 bases; bases with no gene match: 7. The CDR3 spans 15 residues. The CDR3 nucleotides are TGCGCCAGCAGCGTTAACAGGGGGCGGGCCGGGGAGCTGTTTTTT. Protein: CASSVNRGRAGELFF.

In its sample, this clonotype was seen many times. This chain joins TRBV7-3 and TRBJ2-2, with D maybe TRBD1 (5 bases). CDR3 length equals 16 residues. Trimming cost V 2 bases and J 1 base, with 11 bases left between them. Germline V gene sequence: CDR1 SGHTA, CDR2 FQGTGA. CDR3 protein: CASSLSPGLNTGELFF. The CDR3 nucleotides are TGTGCCAGCAGCTTATCGCCAGGGCTGAACACCGGGGAGCTGTTTTTT.

There are many counts of this clonotype. The V and J genes are TRBV29-1 and TRBJ1-1, with D possibly being TRBD1 (6 bases). Germline V gives CDR1 SQVTM, CDR2 ANQGSEA. V was clipped by 4 bases and J by 7 bases, with 13 bases between them. The CDR3 runs to 12 residues. The CDR3 protein is CSVGGLGNEAFF. CDR3 DNA: TGCAGCGTTGGGGGGCTTGGGAATGAAGCTTTCTTT.

This clonotype was counted many times. The chain employs TRBV6-1 and TRBJ1-1; 7 bases are shared with TRBD1. Germline CDR1 reads MNHNS; CDR2 reads SASEGT. The ends lost 7 bases at V and 3 bases at J; junction bases unmatched: 8. This CDR3 comprises 14 residues. In nucleotides, the CDR3 is TGTGCCAGCACCCAAACAGGGGTGGACACTGAAGCTTTCTTT. Translation gives CASTQTGVDTEAFF.

This clonotype was found many times. The V and J genes are TRBV13 and TRBJ2-4; 7 nucleotides align to TRBD1. The junction had 3 bases not matched to a gene; V was cut back by 3 bases and J by 1 base. Looked up from germline, CDR1 is PRHDT and CDR2 is FYEKMQ (reference sequence). CDR3 size: 15 residues. In DNA form, the CDR3 reads TGTGCCAGCAGCTTTATGGACAGGGCCAAAAACATTCAGTACTTC. Its translation: CASSFMDRAKNIQYF.

For this clonotype: This clone may be a read error of a much larger clone one base away. V and J are TRBV5-6 and TRBJ1-5; weak D call: TRBD1 (5 bases). CDR1 and CDR2 from the germline V gene are SGHDT and YYEEEE. The CDR3 extends over 15 amino acids. V was clipped by 2 bases and J by 6 bases, with 15 bases between them. The CDR3 loop reads CASSFKGTRGQPQHF. CDR3 sequence (DNA): TGTGCCAGCAGCTTTAAGGGGACGCGAGGTCAGCCCCAGCATTTT. Using reference TRBV5-6 and TRBJ1-5 for the parts outside the CDR3, the full variable domain is DAGVTQSPTHLIKTRGQQVTLRCSPKSGHDTVSWYQQALGQGPQFIFQYYEEEERQRGNFPDRFSGHQFPNYSSELNVNALLLGDSALYLCASSFKGTRGQPQHFGDGTRLSIL.

This clonotype showed up many times. This chain connects TRBV28 to TRBJ2-1; 7 nucleotides match TRBD1. V was clipped by 0 bases and J by 2 bases; unmatched bases: 4. The germline V gene has CDR1 MDHEN and CDR2 SYDVKM. The CDR3 has 16 residues. The CDR3 DNA reads TGTGCCAGCAGTTTATGGGCTGGACAGGCCTACAATGAGCAGTTCTTC. Protein: CASSLWAGQAYNEQFF. The whole variable domain, remainder taken from reference TRBV28 and TRBJ2-1, is DVKVTQSSRYLVKRTGEKVFLECVQDMDHENMFWYRQDPGLGLRLIYFSYDVKMKEKGDIPEGYSVSREKKERFSLILESASTNQTSMYLCASSLWAGQAYNEQFFGPGTRLTVL.

This clonotype has a count of ten or more. The V gene is TRBV12-3 or TRBV12-4, the J gene TRBJ2-7, with D unresolved. V was cut by 4 bases and J by 4 bases, with 8 bases left in between. This CDR3 has 12 residues. The CDR3 loop is CASSSGRYEQYF. The CDR3 DNA reads TGTGCCAGCAGTTCGGGCCGTTACGAGCAGTACTTC.

This clonotype has a single count. This may arise from a read error, as a much more abundant clone is one base away. The chain joins TRBV20-1 to TRBJ2-4, with 10 nucleotides matching TRBD2. V dropped 3 bases and J dropped 11; count of bases not matched to a gene: 10. CDR1 DFQATT and CDR2 SNEGSKA come from the germline V gene (reference sequence). The CDR3 extends over 14 amino acids. CDR3 sequence (DNA): TGCAGTGCTAGGGGAGCGGGGGGGATATACTTTCAGTACTTC. This gives the protein CSARGAGGIYFQYF.

At least ten counts were recorded for this clonotype. CDR3 nucleotide sequence: TGCGCCAGCAGCCACTTAGCCCCGATTAGCTCCTACGAGCAGTACTTC. Encoded protein: CASSHLAPISSYEQYF. The chain employs TRBV4-3 and TRBJ2-7; D ambiguous. Per the germline V gene, CDR1 is LGHNA and CDR2 is YSLEER. V lost 3 bases, J lost 0 bases, and 15 bases lay in between. CDR3 length: 16 amino acids.

This clonotype occurred many times. The chain employs TRBV11-3 and TRBJ2-1, with TRBD1 identical over 7 bases. Germline loops: CDR1 SGHNT, CDR2 YENEEA. V shed 5 bases, J shed 9 bases, and the junction held 4 bases outside the gene matches. This CDR3 comprises 12 residues. CDR3 amino acids: CASSQGQSEQFF. DNA of the CDR3: TGTGCCAGCAGCCAGGGACAGTCTGAGCAGTTCTTC.

Many counts were recorded for this clonotype. V usage is TRBV29-1 and J usage is TRBJ2-5, with 8 positions matching TRBD1. The CDR3 has 13 residues. J lost 4 bases, V lost 5 bases, and 6 bases had no gene match. Per germline, CDR1 SQVTM and CDR2 ANQGSEA. The CDR3 loop is CSVPDRGRETQYF. The CDR3 DNA is TGCAGCGTTCCCGACAGGGGACGAGAGACCCAGTACTTC.